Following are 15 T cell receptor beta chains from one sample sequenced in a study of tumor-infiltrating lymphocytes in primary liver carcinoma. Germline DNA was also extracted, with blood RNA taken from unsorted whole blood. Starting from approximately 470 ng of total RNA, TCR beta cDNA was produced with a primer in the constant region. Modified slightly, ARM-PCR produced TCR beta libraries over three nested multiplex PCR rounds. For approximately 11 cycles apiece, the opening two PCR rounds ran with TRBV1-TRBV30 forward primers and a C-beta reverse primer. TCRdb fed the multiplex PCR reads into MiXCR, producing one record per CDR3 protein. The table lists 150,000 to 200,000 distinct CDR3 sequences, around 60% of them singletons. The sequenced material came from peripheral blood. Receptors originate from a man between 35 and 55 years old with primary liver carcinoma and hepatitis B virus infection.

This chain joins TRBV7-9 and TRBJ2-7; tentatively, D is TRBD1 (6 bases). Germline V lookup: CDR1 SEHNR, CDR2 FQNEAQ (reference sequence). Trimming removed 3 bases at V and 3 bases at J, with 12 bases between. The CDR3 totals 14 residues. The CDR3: CASSFQGMNYEQYF. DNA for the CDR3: TGTGCCAGCAGCTTTCAGGGGATGAACTACGAGCAGTACTTC.

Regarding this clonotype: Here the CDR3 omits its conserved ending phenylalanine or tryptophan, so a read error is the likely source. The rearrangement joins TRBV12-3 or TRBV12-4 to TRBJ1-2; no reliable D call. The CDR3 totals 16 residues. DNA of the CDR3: TGTGCCGGCAGTTTTTTCATTGGACCCGAATTCTATGGCTACACCGTC. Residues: CAGSFFIGPEFYGYTV.

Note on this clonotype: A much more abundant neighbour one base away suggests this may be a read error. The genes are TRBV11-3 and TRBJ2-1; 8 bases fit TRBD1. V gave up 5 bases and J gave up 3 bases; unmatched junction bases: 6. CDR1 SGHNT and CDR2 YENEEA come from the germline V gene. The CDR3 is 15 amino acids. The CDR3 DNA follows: TGTGCCAGCAGCCCGACAGGGGCGGACTACAATGAGCAGTTCTTC. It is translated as CASSPTGADYNEQFF.

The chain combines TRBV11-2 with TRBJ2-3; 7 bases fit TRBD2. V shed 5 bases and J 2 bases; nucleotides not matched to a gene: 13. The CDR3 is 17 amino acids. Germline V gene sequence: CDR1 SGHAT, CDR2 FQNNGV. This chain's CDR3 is CASSPSGGVTYTDTQYF. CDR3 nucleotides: TGTGCCAGCAGCCCTAGTGGGGGGGTTACATACACAGATACGCAGTATTTT.

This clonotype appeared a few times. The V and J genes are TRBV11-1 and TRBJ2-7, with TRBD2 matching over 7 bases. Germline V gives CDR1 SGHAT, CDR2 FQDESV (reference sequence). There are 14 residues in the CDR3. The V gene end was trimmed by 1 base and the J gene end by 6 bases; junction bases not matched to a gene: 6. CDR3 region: CASSLVRLAGEQYF. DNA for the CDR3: TGTGCCAGCAGCTTAGTTAGACTAGCCGGCGAGCAGTACTTC. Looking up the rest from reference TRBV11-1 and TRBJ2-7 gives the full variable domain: EAEVAQSPRYKITEKSQAVAFWCDPISGHATLYWYRQILGQGPELLVQFQDESVVDDSQLPKDRFSAERLKGVDSTLKIQPAELGDSAMYLCASSLVRLAGEQYFGPGTRLTVT.

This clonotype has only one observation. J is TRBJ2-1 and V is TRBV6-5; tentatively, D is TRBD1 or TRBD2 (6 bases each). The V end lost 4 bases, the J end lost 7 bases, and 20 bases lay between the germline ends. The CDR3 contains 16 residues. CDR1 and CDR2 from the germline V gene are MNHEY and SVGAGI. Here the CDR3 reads CASSSILGGGNNEQFF. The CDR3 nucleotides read TGTGCCAGCAGTTCCATACTAGGGGGAGGAAATAATGAGCAGTTCTTC.

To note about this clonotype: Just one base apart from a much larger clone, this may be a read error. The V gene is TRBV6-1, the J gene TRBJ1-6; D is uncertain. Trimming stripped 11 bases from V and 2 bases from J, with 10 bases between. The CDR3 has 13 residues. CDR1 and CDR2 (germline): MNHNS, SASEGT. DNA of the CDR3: TGTGCCTGCATGGAGGCCTATAATTCACCCCTCCACTTT. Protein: CACMEAYNSPLHF.

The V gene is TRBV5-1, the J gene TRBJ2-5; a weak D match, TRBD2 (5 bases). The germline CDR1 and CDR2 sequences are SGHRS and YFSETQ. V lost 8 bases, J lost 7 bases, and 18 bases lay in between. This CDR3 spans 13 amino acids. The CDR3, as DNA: TGCGCCAGGATACTTGGGAGCGGAGCGACCCAGTACTTC. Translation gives CARILGSGATQYF. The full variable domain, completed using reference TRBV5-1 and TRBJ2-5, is KAGVTQTPRYLIKTRGQQVTLSCSPISGHRSVSWYQQTPGQGLQFLFEYFSETQRNKGNFPGRFSGRQFSNSRSEMNVSTLELGDSALYLCARILGSGATQYFGPGTRLLVL.

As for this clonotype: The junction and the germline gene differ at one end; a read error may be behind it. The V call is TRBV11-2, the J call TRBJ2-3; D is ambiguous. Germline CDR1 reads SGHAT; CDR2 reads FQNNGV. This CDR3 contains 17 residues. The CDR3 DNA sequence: TGTGCCAGCAGCTTAGATCTCAATCTGCCCCGTACAGATATGCAGTATTTT. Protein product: CASSLDLNLPRTDMQYF.

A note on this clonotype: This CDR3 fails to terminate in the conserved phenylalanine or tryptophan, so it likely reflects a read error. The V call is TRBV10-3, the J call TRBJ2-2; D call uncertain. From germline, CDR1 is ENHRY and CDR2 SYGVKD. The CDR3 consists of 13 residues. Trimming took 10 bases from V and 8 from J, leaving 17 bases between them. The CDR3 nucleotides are TGTGCCACCAGAAGGCCCTCCACAGGGGAGCTGTTTTCT. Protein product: CATRRPSTGELFS.

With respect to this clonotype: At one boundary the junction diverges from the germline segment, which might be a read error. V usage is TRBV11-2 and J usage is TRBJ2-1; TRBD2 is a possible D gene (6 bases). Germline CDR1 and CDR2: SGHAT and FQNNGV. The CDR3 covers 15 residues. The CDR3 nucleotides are TGTGCCATCAGCTTAGGGTCGGGAGTGTGGAATGAGCAGTTCTTC. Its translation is CAISLGSGVWNEQFF.

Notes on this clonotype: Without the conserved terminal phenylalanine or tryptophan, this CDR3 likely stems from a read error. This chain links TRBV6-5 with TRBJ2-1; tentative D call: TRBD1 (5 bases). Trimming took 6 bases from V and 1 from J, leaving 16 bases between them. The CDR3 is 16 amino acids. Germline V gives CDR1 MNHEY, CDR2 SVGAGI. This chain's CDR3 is CASSTFREVSYNEQFL. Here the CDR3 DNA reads TGTGCCAGCAGCACATTCAGGGAAGTGTCCTACAATGAGCAGTTCCTC.

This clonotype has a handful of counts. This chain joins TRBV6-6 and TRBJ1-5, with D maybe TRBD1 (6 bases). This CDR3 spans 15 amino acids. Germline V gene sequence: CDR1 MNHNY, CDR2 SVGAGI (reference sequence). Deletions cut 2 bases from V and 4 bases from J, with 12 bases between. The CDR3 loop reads CASSYALDSNQPQHF. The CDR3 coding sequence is TGTGCCAGCAGTTACGCCCTGGACAGTAATCAGCCCCAGCATTTT.

The CDR3 region has the DNA TGTGCCAGCAGTTGGGAGAGGATGGGTGGCGAGCAGTACTTC. Translating gives CASSWERMGGEQYF. The chain recombines TRBV6-6 with TRBJ2-7; maybe TRBD2 (5 bases). Trimming stripped 4 bases from V and 6 bases from J, with 16 bases between. Germline CDR1 and CDR2: MNHNY and SVGAGI (reference sequence). The CDR3 runs to 14 residues.

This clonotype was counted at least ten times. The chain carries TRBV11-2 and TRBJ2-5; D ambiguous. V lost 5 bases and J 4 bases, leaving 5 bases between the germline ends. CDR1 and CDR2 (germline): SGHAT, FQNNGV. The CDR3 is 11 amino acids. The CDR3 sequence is CASSAIETQYF. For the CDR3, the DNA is TGTGCCAGCAGCGCGATAGAGACCCAGTACTTC. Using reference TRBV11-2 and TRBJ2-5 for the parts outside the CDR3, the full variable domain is EAGVAQSPRYKIIEKRQSVAFWCNPISGHATLYWYQQILGQGPKLLIQFQNNGVVDDSQLPKDRFSAERLKGVDSTLKIQPAKLEDSAVYLCASSAIETQYFGPGTRLLVL.